Shown below are 26 T cell receptor beta chains from a single sample sequenced in a study of T cell repertoires in cytomegalovirus infection. Their antigen targets remain unknown. MiXCR was run by TCRdb on the reads, yielding one entry per CDR3 protein. The sample shows hundreds of thousands of distinct CDR3 sequences, just under 30% of them seen only once. Sequences were derived from cultured PBMCs, sampled from culture after CMV antigen stimulation. The receptors here all came from a human donor in good health (CMV status not recorded). Some clones in this sample may be carry-over from other donors' samples.

As to this clonotype: The junction departs from germline at one end; a sequencing error may be responsible. This chain uses TRBV7-7 with TRBJ2-5, with 8 bases aligning to TRBD2. There are 14 residues in the CDR3. Germline assignment: CDR1 SSHAT and CDR2 FNYEAQ (reference sequence). The CDR3 is CASSATSAAETQYF. The CDR3 DNA follows: TGTGCTAGCAGCGCGACTAGCGCGGCGGAGACCCAGTACTTC.

In this sample, this clonotype turned up a few times. The DNA for the CDR3 is TGTGCCAGCAGTTTCGGGGCCGAGCAGTACTTC. This codes for CASSFGAEQYF. This sequence joins TRBV27 and TRBJ2-7; TRBD1 or TRBD2 may be the D gene (5 bases each). Germline V gene sequence: CDR1 MNHEY, CDR2 SMNVEV (reference sequence). Trimming shortened V by 3 bases and J by 6 bases, and 6 bases separated the two germline ends. This CDR3 is built from 11 residues.

The rearrangement joins TRBV4-1 to TRBJ1-2; TRBD1 is a possible D gene (5 bases). Trimming left V 4 bases short and J 7 bases short, with 16 bases between. The CDR3 contains 14 residues. The V gene's germline CDR1 is MGHRA and CDR2 YSYEKL. CDR3 residues: CASSPSDGGRGYTF. CDR3 coding DNA: TGCGCCAGCAGCCCATCAGACGGGGGTCGTGGCTACACCTTC.

This clonotype has ten or more counts. V and J are TRBV11-2 and TRBJ2-7; no definite D call. Germline V gene lookup returns CDR1 SGHAT and CDR2 FQNNGV. CDR3 length: 13 amino acids. V was pared by 6 bases and J by 5 bases, with 14 bases between. CDR3 region: CASSLKVTHEQYF. The CDR3 DNA follows: TGTGCCAGCAGTTTAAAGGTAACCCACGAGCAGTACTTC.

In its sample, this clonotype was seen many times. The CDR3 bases are TGCGCCAGCAGCTTTGGTCAGGCGAACACTGAAGCTTTCTTT. Its translation is CASSFGQANTEAFF. The rearrangement uses TRBV5-1 and TRBJ1-1; D is undetermined. V was shortened by 2 bases and J by 1 base, with 9 bases between the two germline ends. From germline, CDR1 is SGHRS and CDR2 YFSETQ. The CDR3 length is 14 residues.

This clonotype was counted only a few times. The rearrangement joins TRBV6-2 or TRBV6-3 to TRBJ2-5; 9 positions agree with TRBD2. The germline V gene has CDR1 MNHEY and CDR2 SVGEGT. The CDR3 is made up of 16 amino acids. J gave up 2 bases and V 2 bases, and 6 bases lay outside the gene matches. DNA for the CDR3: TGTGCCAGCAGTTACCCCCTAGCGGGGCTACAAGAGACCCAGTACTTC. As protein: CASSYPLAGLQETQYF.

This clonotype is judged medium-sized. Here the CDR3 reads CASSSLGGSPPYEQYF. The CDR3 DNA follows: TGTGCCAGCAGCTCCTTGGGGGGTAGTCCTCCCTACGAGCAGTACTTC. V is TRBV7-8 and J is TRBJ2-7; possible D gene TRBD2, 6 bases. V was cut by 4 bases and J by 2 bases, with 18 bases left in between. The germline gives CDR1 SGHVS, CDR2 FQNEAQ. The CDR3 contains 16 residues.

There are many counts of this clonotype. The J gene is TRBJ2-6, the V gene TRBV6-1; possibly TRBD1 for D (6 bases). Germline CDR1 and CDR2: MNHNS and SASEGT. The CDR3 is 15 amino acids. Trimming cost V 8 bases and J 1 base, with 12 bases left between them. DNA of the CDR3: TGTGCCAGCGGCTCACAGGGATCTGGGGCCAACGTCCTGACTTTC. Protein product: CASGSQGSGANVLTF.

There are a few counts of this clonotype. The gene calls are TRBV20-1 and TRBJ1-4; weak D call: TRBD1 (5 bases). CDR1 and CDR2 from the germline V gene are DFQATT and SNEGSKA (reference sequence). This CDR3 comprises 15 residues. Trimming stripped 3 bases from V and 4 bases from J, with 15 bases between. The CDR3 sequence: CSASPSDSGNEKLFF. The CDR3 nucleotides read TGCAGTGCTAGTCCCTCCGACAGCGGTAATGAAAAACTGTTTTTT.

This clonotype was recorded a few times. The chain couples TRBV2 to TRBJ1-2; TRBD1 is a possible D gene (6 bases). The CDR3 is made up of 15 amino acids. V gave up 3 bases and J gave up 2 bases, with 13 bases separating them. Germline V gene sequence: CDR1 SNHLY, CDR2 FYNNEI. DNA of the CDR3: TGTGCCAGCAGTGAGGAGTCCCAGGGGAACTATGGCTACACCTTC. It translates to CASSEESQGNYGYTF.

V and J are TRBV7-9 and TRBJ1-6; D not certain. The CDR3 is 12 amino acids. The V gene lost 6 bases and the J gene lost 8 bases, with 8 bases spanning the gap. Germline V gene sequence: CDR1 SEHNR, CDR2 FQNEAQ (reference sequence). The CDR3 nucleotides read TGTGCCAGCAGTTCAACACATTCACCCCTCCACTTT. The encoded protein is CASSSTHSPLHF.

Many counts were recorded for this clonotype. The J gene is TRBJ2-5, the V gene TRBV2; 8 positions match TRBD2. Looked up from germline, CDR1 is SNHLY and CDR2 is FYNNEI. Germline trimming cut 2 bases from V and 1 base from J; bases unmatched to any gene: 3. The CDR3 is 15 residues long. Here the CDR3 DNA reads TGTGCCAGCAGTGAACTAGCGGGCCCCCAAGAGACCCAGTACTTC. Its protein is CASSELAGPQETQYF.

This clonotype turned up a few times. CDR3 protein: CASSLGHYTGELFF. The CDR3 DNA sequence: TGTGCCAGCAGCTTGGGACATTACACCGGGGAGCTGTTTTTT. The chain links TRBV5-4 to TRBJ2-2; D remains ambiguous. This CDR3 is 14 amino acids long. Trimming pared 0 bases from V and 3 bases from J, leaving 6 bases between. Per the germline V gene, CDR1 is SGHNT and CDR2 is YYREEE (reference sequence).

The chain is built from TRBV12-3 or TRBV12-4 and TRBJ1-3, with D perhaps TRBD1 (6 bases). V was shortened by 1 base and J by 0 bases, with 7 bases between the two germline ends. This CDR3 spans 15 amino acids. CDR3 sequence reads: CASSLGTVSGNTIYF. The CDR3 DNA follows: TGTGCCAGCAGTTTAGGGACAGTCTCTGGAAACACCATATATTTT.

In the case of this clonotype: One base away lies a much larger clone, so this may be a sequencing read error. The chain employs TRBV2 and TRBJ2-2, with D perhaps TRBD1 or TRBD2 (5 bases each). Germline V gene data show CDR1 as SNHLY and CDR2 as FYNNEI. The CDR3 is made up of 14 amino acids. CDR3 nucleotide sequence: TGTGCCAGCAGTGTGGTGGGACGCACCGGGGAGCTGTGTTTT. This encodes CASSVVGRTGELCF.

On this clonotype: One end of the junction is discordant with germline, which a read error may explain. The J gene is TRBJ2-1, the V gene TRBV4-1, with TRBD1 matching 7 bases. The CDR3 runs to 17 residues. Per germline, CDR1 MGHRA and CDR2 YSYEKL. The CDR3 spells CASSQDEGRGSYNEQFF. CDR3 nucleotides: TGTGCCAGCAGCCAAGATGAAGGCAGGGGGTCTTACAATGAGCAGTTCTTC.

Many counts were recorded for this clonotype. The chain carries TRBV19 and TRBJ2-1; weak D call: TRBD2 (6 bases). Looked up from germline, CDR1 is LNHDA and CDR2 is SQIVND (reference sequence). The V end lost 8 bases, the J end lost 7 bases, and 9 bases lay between the germline ends. CDR3 length: 11 amino acids. The CDR3 DNA reads as TGTGCCAGTGGTCGGGAGAATGAGCAGTTCTTC. Translated, it gives CASGRENEQFF.

This clonotype was counted between two and nine times. This chain connects TRBV6-1 to TRBJ1-4, with a tentative D call TRBD1 (5 bases). Germline V gene lookup returns CDR1 MNHNS and CDR2 SASEGT. Trimming left V 6 bases short and J 0 bases short, with 11 bases between. The CDR3 is made up of 15 amino acids. The CDR3, as DNA: TGTGCCAGCAGGAGGGGAGTTGCAACTAATGAAAAACTGTTTTTT. This codes for CASRRGVATNEKLFF.

This clonotype was seen a handful of times. The rearrangement links TRBV28 to TRBJ1-5; the match to TRBD1 covers 9 bases. Trimming took 3 bases from V and 0 from J; bases not matched to a gene: 18. This CDR3 is built from 21 residues. Germline lookup yields CDR1 MDHEN and CDR2 SYDVKM. The CDR3 region has the DNA TGTGCCAGCAGTTTCCTCTACGGGACAGGGAGGGAGAGGTTTAGCAATCAGCCCCAGCATTTT. Protein: CASSFLYGTGRERFSNQPQHF.

This clonotype turned up a few times. The V call is TRBV10-1, the J call TRBJ2-3; weak D call: TRBD1 (5 bases). Germline V gene sequence: CDR1 WNHNN, CDR2 SYGVQD (reference sequence). This CDR3 is built from 13 residues. The germline V and J ends were trimmed by 9 bases and 2 bases, with 12 bases remaining between them. As DNA, the CDR3 is TGCGCCAGTCAAGACAGTACCACAGATACGCAGTATTTT. Protein product: CASQDSTTDTQYF.

This rearrangement joins TRBV27 to TRBJ1-6, with D possibly TRBD1 on 5 matching bases. Trimming pared 7 bases from V and 9 bases from J, leaving 13 bases between. This CDR3 has 13 amino acids. Germline V gene lookup returns CDR1 MNHEY and CDR2 SMNVEV (reference sequence). CDR3 loop: CASNTLGTSPLHF. In DNA form, the CDR3 reads TGTGCCAGCAACACCTTGGGGACTTCACCCCTCCACTTT.

This clonotype was seen a handful of times. This chain connects TRBV6-1 to TRBJ2-1; 7 nucleotides agree with TRBD1. In germline, CDR1 is MNHNS, CDR2 SASEGT. Trimming cost V 6 bases and J 9 bases; bases outside gene matches: 11. The CDR3 covers 14 residues. CDR3 protein: CASRGQTLGFEQFF. Written as DNA, the CDR3 is TGTGCCAGCAGGGGACAGACACTGGGATTTGAGCAGTTCTTC.

This clonotype was recorded a few times. One junction end does not reproduce the germline sequence, and a read error may be involved. This chain uses TRBV4-1 with TRBJ2-1; 8 bases line up with TRBD2. The CDR3 covers 16 residues. Germline lookup yields CDR1 MGHRA and CDR2 YSYEKL. The CDR3 sequence is CASSQESGGSYNEQFF. In nucleotides, the CDR3 is TGTGCCAGCAGCCAAGAAAGCGGGGGCAGCTACAATGAGCAGTTCTTC.

This clonotype was seen only a few times. The DNA for the CDR3 is TGTGCCAGTGGACCGTGGGGGGAACAGCCCCAGCATTTT. Translating gives CASGPWGEQPQHF. The chain is built from TRBV19 and TRBJ1-5; weak D call: TRBD1 (5 bases). This CDR3 is 13 amino acids long. The germline V and J ends were trimmed by 8 bases and 7 bases, with 15 bases remaining between them. Germline V lookup: CDR1 LNHDA, CDR2 SQIVND (reference sequence).

This clonotype was seen only a few times. This chain joins TRBV12-3 or TRBV12-4 and TRBJ2-1, with 14 bases identical to TRBD2. V trimming: 3 bases; J trimming: 9 bases; junction bases outside the gene matches: 4. The CDR3 is made up of 15 amino acids. The CDR3 coding sequence is TGTGCCAGCAGTTTCGGACTAGCGGGAGGCGGTGAGCAGTTCTTC. Amino acid sequence: CASSFGLAGGGEQFF.

This clonotype was detected only a few times. The chain uses TRBV2 and TRBJ2-1; D not certain. Trimming removed 4 bases at V and 0 bases at J, with 10 bases between. Germline lookup yields CDR1 SNHLY and CDR2 FYNNEI. This CDR3 region has 15 residues. The CDR3 DNA is TGTGCCAGCAGTGGGGGTTCGAGCTCCTACAATGAGCAGTTCTTC. Its translation is CASSGGSSSYNEQFF. The complete variable domain, with remaining parts taken from reference TRBV2 and TRBJ2-1, reads EPEVTQTPSHQVTQMGQEVILRCVPISNHLYFYWYRQILGQKVEFLVSFYNNEISEKSEIFDDQFSVERPDGSNFTLKIRSTKLEDSAMYFCASSGGSSSYNEQFFGPGTRLTVL.